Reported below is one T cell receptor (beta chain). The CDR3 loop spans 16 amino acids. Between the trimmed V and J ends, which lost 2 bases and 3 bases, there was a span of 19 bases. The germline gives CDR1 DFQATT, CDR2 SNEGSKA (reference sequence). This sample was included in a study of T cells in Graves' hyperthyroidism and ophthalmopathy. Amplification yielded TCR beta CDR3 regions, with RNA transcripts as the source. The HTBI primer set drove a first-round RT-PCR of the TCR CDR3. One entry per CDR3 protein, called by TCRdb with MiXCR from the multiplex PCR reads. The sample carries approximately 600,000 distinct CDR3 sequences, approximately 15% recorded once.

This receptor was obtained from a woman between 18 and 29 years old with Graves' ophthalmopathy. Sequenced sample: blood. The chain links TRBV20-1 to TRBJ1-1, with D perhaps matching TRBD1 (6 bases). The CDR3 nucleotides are TGCAGTGCTAGACCTCTGACAGGTCCCTCCGACACTGAAGCTTTCTTT. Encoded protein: CSARPLTGPSDTEAFF.